The entry below describes one TCR beta chain. The sample originates from a study of CD8+ T cells in alopecia areata. Indicated treatment: oral pan-JAK inhibitor, 5-10 mg twice daily. Germline V gene lookup returns CDR1 SGHRS and CDR2 YFSETQ. The CDR3 consists of 15 residues. Trimming took off 3 bases at V and 6 bases at J, with 18 bases between the two ends. RNA was extracted and reverse transcribed into cDNA as the sequencing template. The assay was immunoSEQ multiplex PCR, and TCRdb's table has in-frame clones only and misses some. The sample gives roughly 150,000 clones, about 56% of which show up once; more than 15% is in the top ten.

The TCR comes from a human donor with alopecia areata. The sequencing used CD8+ T cells sorted from blood, collected at week 4, from a patient treated with tofacitinib. The V gene is TRBV5-1, the J gene TRBJ1-2; the D is unclear. CDR3 sequence (DNA): TGCGCCAGCAGCTCGAACCGGGAAAGGGAGGATGGCTACACCTTC. It codes for CASSSNREREDGYTF.